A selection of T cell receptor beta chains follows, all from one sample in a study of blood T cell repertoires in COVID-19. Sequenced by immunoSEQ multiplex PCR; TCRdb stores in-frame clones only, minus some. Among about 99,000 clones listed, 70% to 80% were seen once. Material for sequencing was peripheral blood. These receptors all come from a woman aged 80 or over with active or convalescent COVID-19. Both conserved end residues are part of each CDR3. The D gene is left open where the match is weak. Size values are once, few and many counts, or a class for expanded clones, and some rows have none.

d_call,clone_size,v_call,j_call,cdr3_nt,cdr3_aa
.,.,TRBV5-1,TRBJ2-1,TGCGCCAGCAGCTTGCTTACTAGGGATAGCTCCTACAATGAGCAGTTCTTC,CASSLLTRDSSYNEQFF
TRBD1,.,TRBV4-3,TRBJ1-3,TGCGCCAGCAGCCAAGAACAGGGGCCCTCTGGAAACACCATATATTTT,CASSQEQGPSGNTIYF
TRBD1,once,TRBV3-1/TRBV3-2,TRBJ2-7,TGTGCCAGCAGCCAAGAAAAGGACAGGGGAATACTTTACGAGCAGTACTTC,CASSQEKDRGILYEQYF
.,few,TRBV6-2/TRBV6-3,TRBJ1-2,TGTGCCAGCAGTTGGACAGCCTATGGCTACACCTTC,CASSWTAYGYTF
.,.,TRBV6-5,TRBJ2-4,TGTGCCAGCAGTTACGGCGGAGCGCTAGCCAAAAACATTCAGTACTTC,CASSYGGALAKNIQYF
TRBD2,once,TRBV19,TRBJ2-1,TGTGCCACTAGACTTGGGACTAGCGGGAGGAATGAGCAGTTCTTC,CATRLGTSGRNEQFF
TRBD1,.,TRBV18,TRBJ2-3,TGTGCCAGCTCACCCCGGACAGGGGGGGCCGGTGATACGCAGTATTTT,CASSPRTGGAGDTQYF
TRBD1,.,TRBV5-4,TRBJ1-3,TGTGCCAGCAGCTTGGGTACAGGGGGAAGGGCAGACTCTGGAAACACCATATATTTT,CASSLGTGGRADSGNTIYF
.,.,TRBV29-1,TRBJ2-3,TGCAGCGTTGCCGGGGAGGACACAGATACGCAGTATTTT,CSVAGEDTDTQYF
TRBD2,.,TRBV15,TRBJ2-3,TGTGCCACCAGCGTTGCTAGCGGGAGGTGGGCAGATACGCAGTATTTT,CATSVASGRWADTQYF
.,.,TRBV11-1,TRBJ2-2,TGTGCCAGCAGCTCCCAGGGGCGCACCGGGGAGCTGTTTTTT,CASSSQGRTGELFF
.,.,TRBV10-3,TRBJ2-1,TGTGCCATCAGATATAGCTCCGTCTACAATGAGCAGTTCTTC,CAIRYSSVYNEQFF
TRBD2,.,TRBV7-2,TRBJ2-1,TGTGCCAGCAGCTTAGAGGGGACTAGCGGGAGATTCAACAATGAGCAGTTCTTC,CASSLEGTSGRFNNEQFF
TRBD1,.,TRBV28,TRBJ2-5,TGTGCCAGCGGGCTCGGACAGGATGGAGAGACCCAGTACTTC,CASGLGQDGETQYF
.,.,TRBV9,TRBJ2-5,TGTGCCAGCAGCTTCTCCCCGAACGAGGCCCAGTACTTC,CASSFSPNEAQYF
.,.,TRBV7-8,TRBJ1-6,TGTGCCAGCAGCTTCGGCCCCGGGGGGCGGAATTCACCCCTCCACTTT,CASSFGPGGRNSPLHF
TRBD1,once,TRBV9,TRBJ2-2,TGTGCCAGCAGCGCAGCCGGGACAGGGACCGGGGAGCTGTTTTTT,CASSAAGTGTGELFF
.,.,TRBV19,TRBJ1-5,TGTGCCAGTAGTATAGGTGGAGGGATGGGCGGCAATCAGCCCCAGCATTTT,CASSIGGGMGGNQPQHF
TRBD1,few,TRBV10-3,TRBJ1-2,TGTGCCATCAGTGAGGGGACAGGGGATAACTATGGCTACACCTTC,CAISEGTGDNYGYTF
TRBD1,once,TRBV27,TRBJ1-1,TGTGCCAGCAGTCCGTCGACAGGGCCCATGAACACTGAAGCTTTCTTT,CASSPSTGPMNTEAFF
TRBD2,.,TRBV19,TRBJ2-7,TGTGCCAGCACACTAGCGGGGCGACCCTACGAGCAGTACTTC,CASTLAGRPYEQYF
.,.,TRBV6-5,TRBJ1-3,TGTGCCAGCAGGAGTGGGGCAGCCGGAAACACCATATATTTT,CASRSGAAGNTIYF
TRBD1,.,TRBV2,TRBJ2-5,TGTGCCAGCAGGGTTACAGGGGTACGGGAGACCCAGTACTTC,CASRVTGVRETQYF
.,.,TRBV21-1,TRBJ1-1,TGTGCCAGCAGCAAACTCGACAGGGGGGGATTTTTAAACACTGAAGCTTTCTTT,CASSKLDRGGFLNTEAFF
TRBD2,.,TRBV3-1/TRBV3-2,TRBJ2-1,TGTGCCAGCAGACGTCGAGCTAGCGGGAGGTGGGATGAGCAGTTCTTC,CASRRRASGRWDEQFF
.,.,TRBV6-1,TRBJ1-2,TGTGCCAGCAGTGAAAGACAGCATTATGGCTACACCTTC,CASSERQHYGYTF
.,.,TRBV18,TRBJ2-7,TGTGCCAGCTCATCCTTATCCCTTCTTAGCTCCTACGAGCAGTACTTC,CASSSLSLLSSYEQYF
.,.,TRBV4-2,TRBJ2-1,TGTGCCAGCAGCCAGCAAGATGGCCGGGGAGATGGGATTTACAATGAGCAGTTCTTC,CASSQQDGRGDGIYNEQFF
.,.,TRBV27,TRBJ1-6,TGTGCCAGCAGCATGTGGGGAGGGGGAGATAATTCACCCCTCCACTTT,CASSMWGGGDNSPLHF
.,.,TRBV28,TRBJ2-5,TGTGCCAGCCGACTAGGAGGGCAAGAGACCCAGTACTTC,CASRLGGQETQYF
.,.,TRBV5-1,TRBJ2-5,TGCGCCAGCAGCCCCGGGAGTGTTGAAACCCAGTACTTC,CASSPGSVETQYF
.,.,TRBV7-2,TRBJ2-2,TGTGCCAGCAGCTTAGGAGGCAGGGCGAACACCGGGGAGCTGTTTTTT,CASSLGGRANTGELFF
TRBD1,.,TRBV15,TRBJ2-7,TGTGCCACCGCTCCCGGAGGACAGGGGGCCTACGAGCAGTACTTC,CATAPGGQGAYEQYF
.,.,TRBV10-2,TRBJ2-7,TGCGCCAGCAGTGAGTCGCGCAGGGTATTTGACGAGCAGTACTTC,CASSESRRVFDEQYF
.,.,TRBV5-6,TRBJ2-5,TGTGCCAGCAGCGGAGGGGGCGGCCAAGAGACCCAGTACTTC,CASSGGGGQETQYF
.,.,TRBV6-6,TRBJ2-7,TGTGCCAGCAGCCGGGGAGAGCAGTACTTC,CASSRGEQYF
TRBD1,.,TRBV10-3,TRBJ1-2,TGTGCCATCAGAGCGGACAGGGGACTTTTTTATGGCTACACCTTC,CAIRADRGLFYGYTF
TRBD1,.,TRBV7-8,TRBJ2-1,TGTGCCAGCAGCTTAGTGGTGACAGGGGACGGCAATGAGCAGTTCTTC,CASSLVVTGDGNEQFF
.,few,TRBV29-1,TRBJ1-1,TGCAGCGTTGAGGGCGGGGGGGCCCCTGAAGCTTTCTTT,CSVEGGGAPEAFF
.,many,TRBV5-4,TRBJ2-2,TGTGCCAGCAGCTTGGGGAGGGTACCCGGGGAGCTGTTTTTT,CASSLGRVPGELFF
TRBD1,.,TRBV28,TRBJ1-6,TGTGCCAGCAGACGAAGCCGGGACAGATATAATTCACCCCTCCACTTT,CASRRSRDRYNSPLHF
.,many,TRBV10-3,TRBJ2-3,TGTGCCATCAGTTCGACTGATGCTTGGGTAGCGGAGCGCACAGATACGCAGTATTTT,CAISSTDAWVAERTDTQYF
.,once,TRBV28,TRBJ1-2,TGTGCCAGCAGGTGGCAGGTTGGTAACTATGGCTACACCTTC,CASRWQVGNYGYTF
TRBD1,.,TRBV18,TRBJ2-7,TGTGCCAGCTCACCGAACAGGGGTTACGAGCAGTACTTC,CASSPNRGYEQYF
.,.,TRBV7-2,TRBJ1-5,TGTGCCAGCAGCCCAAAAGGGGGAGGCAATCAGCCCCAGCATTTT,CASSPKGGGNQPQHF
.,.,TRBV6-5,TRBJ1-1,TGTGCCAGCAGTTACGTTAAGAACACTGAAGCTTTCTTT,CASSYVKNTEAFF
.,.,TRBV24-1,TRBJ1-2,TGTGCCACCAGTGATTTGTCGGGTGATGGCTACACCTTC,CATSDLSGDGYTF
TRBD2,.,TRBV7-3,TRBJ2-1,TGTGCCAGCAGCTTAACGACGGGAGGCTCCTACAATGAGCAGTTCTTC,CASSLTTGGSYNEQFF
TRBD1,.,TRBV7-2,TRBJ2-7,TGTGCCAGCAGCTCACGACAGGGGCCACCTTACGAGCAGTACTTC,CASSSRQGPPYEQYF
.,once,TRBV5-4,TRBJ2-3,TGTGCCAGCAGCATAGATAGCGGCACAGATACGCAGTATTTT,CASSIDSGTDTQYF
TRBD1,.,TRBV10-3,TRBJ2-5,TGTGCCATCAGTGAGTTTCCGGGACAGGGGAAGGAAGTGATCCAGTACTTC,CAISEFPGQGKEVIQYF
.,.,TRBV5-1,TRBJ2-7,TGCGCCAGCAGCCGCGGCGAGAACTACGAGCAGTACTTC,CASSRGENYEQYF
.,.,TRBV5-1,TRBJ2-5,TGTGCCAGCAGCTTGTTGTCAAACCAAGAGACCCAGTACTTC,CASSLLSNQETQYF
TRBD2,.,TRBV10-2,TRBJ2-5,TGCGCCAGCAGAGGGACTAGCAGAGAAGAGACCCAGTACTTC,CASRGTSREETQYF
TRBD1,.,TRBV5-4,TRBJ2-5,TGTGCCAGCAGTCCAGGGACAGTTGCCGAGACCCAGTACTTC,CASSPGTVAETQYF
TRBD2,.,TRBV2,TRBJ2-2,TGTGCCAGCAGTGCTACTAGCGGGAGATCCACCGGGGAGCTGTTTTTT,CASSATSGRSTGELFF
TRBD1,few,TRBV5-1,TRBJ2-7,TGCGCCAGCAGCCGGGATAGGACAGGGGCGGACGAGCAGTACTTC,CASSRDRTGADEQYF
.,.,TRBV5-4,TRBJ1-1,TGTGCCAGCAGGGATCCGATCCGGGGGACTGAAGCTTTCTTT,CASRDPIRGTEAFF
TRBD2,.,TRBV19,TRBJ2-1,TGTGCCAGTAGTTCGCTAGCGGGAATACAGAATGAGCAGTTCTTC,CASSSLAGIQNEQFF
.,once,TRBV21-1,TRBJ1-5,TGTGCCAGCAGCACTGGGAGAAACTGTGTGTTTATGGGGCCCCAGCATTTT,CASSTGRNCVFMGPQHF